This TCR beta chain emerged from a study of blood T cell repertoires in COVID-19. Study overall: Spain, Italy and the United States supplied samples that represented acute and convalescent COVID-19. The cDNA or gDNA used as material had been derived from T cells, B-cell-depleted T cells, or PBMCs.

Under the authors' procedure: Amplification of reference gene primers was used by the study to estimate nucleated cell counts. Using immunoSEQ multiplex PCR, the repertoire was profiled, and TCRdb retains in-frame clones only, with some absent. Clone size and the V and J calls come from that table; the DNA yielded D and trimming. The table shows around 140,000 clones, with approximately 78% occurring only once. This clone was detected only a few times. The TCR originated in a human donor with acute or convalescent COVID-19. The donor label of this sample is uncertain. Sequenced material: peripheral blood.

CDR3 sequence reads: CASSLRGQGANIQYF. The DNA for the CDR3 is TGTGCCAGCAGTTTAAGGGGCCAAGGAGCCAACATTCAGTACTTC. The chain combines TRBV27 with TRBJ2-4; a possible D gene is TRBD1 (5 bases). The germline gives CDR1 MNHEY, CDR2 SMNVEV (reference sequence). The CDR3 runs 15 residues. The V gene lost 2 bases and the J gene lost 7 bases, with 15 bases spanning the gap.